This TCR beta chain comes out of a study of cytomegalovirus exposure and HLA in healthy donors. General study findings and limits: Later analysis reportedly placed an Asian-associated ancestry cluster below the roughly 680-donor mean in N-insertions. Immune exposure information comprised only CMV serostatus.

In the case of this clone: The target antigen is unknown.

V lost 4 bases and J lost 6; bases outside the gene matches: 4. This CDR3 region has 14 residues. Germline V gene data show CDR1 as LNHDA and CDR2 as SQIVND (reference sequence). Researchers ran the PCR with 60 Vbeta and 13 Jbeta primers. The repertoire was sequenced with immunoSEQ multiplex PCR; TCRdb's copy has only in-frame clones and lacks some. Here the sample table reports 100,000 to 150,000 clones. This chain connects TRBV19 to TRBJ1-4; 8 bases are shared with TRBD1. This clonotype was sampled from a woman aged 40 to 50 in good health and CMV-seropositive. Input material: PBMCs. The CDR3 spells CASSTGGADEKLFF. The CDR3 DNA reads TGTGCCAGTAGTACAGGGGGCGCGGATGAAAAACTGTTTTTT. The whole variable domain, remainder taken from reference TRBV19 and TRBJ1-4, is DGGITQSPKYLFRKEGQNVTLSCEQNLNHDAMYWYRQDPGQGLRLIYYSQIVNDFQKGDIAEGYSVSREKKESFPLTVTSAQKNPTAFYLCASSTGGADEKLFFGSGTQLSVL.